Listed here are 21 T cell receptor beta chains from one sample, sequenced in a study of blood T cells in healthy people across ages. The use of a sample-barcoded 5' primer and a J-beta primer mix characterized a second PCR of 7 to 11 cycles. One entry per CDR3 protein results from TCRdb running MiXCR on the 5' RACE reads. The table includes roughly 1,800,000 distinct CDR3 sequences, roughly 49% detected once. The sequencing sample was made of blood. The receptors derive from a woman aged 40 to 50 in good health.

The V and J genes are TRBV25-1 and TRBJ1-2; D perhaps matches TRBD1 (5 bases). The CDR3 loop spans 13 amino acids. Germline CDR1 reads MGHDK; CDR2 reads SYGVNS. Trimming took off 6 bases at V and 3 bases at J, with 11 bases between the two ends. CDR3 coding DNA: TGTGCCAGCAGGTCATCGACAGACTATGGCTACACCTTC. This encodes CASRSSTDYGYTF.

This chain links TRBV28 with TRBJ1-1; the D gene is possibly TRBD1 (6 bases). This CDR3 region has 11 residues. Germline V CDR1 and CDR2: MDHEN, SYDVKM. The V end was cut by 6 bases, the J end by 10 bases, with 12 bases between. In DNA form, the CDR3 reads TGTGCCAGCAGGTCGGACAGAACAGCTTTCTTT. Translation gives CASRSDRTAFF. The full variable domain, in which reference TRBV28 and TRBJ1-1 provide the parts outside the CDR3, is DVKVTQSSRYLVKRTGEKVFLECVQDMDHENMFWYRQDPGLGLRLIYFSYDVKMKEKGDIPEGYSVSREKKERFSLILESASTNQTSMYLCASRSDRTAFFGQGTRLTVV.

J is TRBJ2-7 and V is TRBV5-1, with D perhaps assigned TRBD1 or TRBD2 (5 bases each). The CDR3 is 15 amino acids. V was pared by 0 bases and J by 1 base, with 11 bases between. Germline CDR1 and CDR2: SGHRS and YFSETQ. The CDR3 DNA reads as TGCGCCAGCAGCTTGGGGAAGGGACCGTCCTACGAGCAGTACTTC. It translates to CASSLGKGPSYEQYF.

Only a few counts were recorded for this clonotype. The J gene is TRBJ2-7, the V gene TRBV2, with 7 bases aligning to TRBD1. The germline V gene has CDR1 SNHLY and CDR2 FYNNEI. CDR3 length: 13 residues. Here the CDR3 reads CALLGQFSYEQYF. The CDR3 region has the DNA TGTGCACTCTTGGGACAGTTCTCCTACGAGCAGTACTTC.

This sequence joins TRBV15 and TRBJ2-1; 10 nucleotides match TRBD2. CDR1 and CDR2 from the germline V gene are LNHNV and YYDKDF (reference sequence). The trim removed 3 bases at V and 1 base at J, leaving 12 bases unmatched. CDR3 length equals 19 residues. The CDR3 sequence is CATSRGGLAGGYSYNEQFF. Written as DNA, the CDR3 is TGTGCCACCAGCAGGGGGGGCTTAGCGGGGGGATATTCCTACAATGAGCAGTTCTTC. Based on the CDR3 plus reference TRBV15 and TRBJ2-1, the full variable domain is DAMVIQNPRYQVTQFGKPVTLSCSQTLNHNVMYWYQQKSSQAPKLLFHYYDKDFNNEADTPDNFQSRRPNTSFCFLDIRSPGLGDTAMYLCATSRGGLAGGYSYNEQFFGPGTRLTVL.

This clonotype was seen a few times. At one boundary the junction diverges from the germline segment, which might be a read error. The genes are TRBV20-1 and TRBJ1-6, with TRBD1 identical over 7 bases. Germline assignment: CDR1 DFQATT and CDR2 SNEGSKA (reference sequence). CDR3 length: 13 residues. DNA of the CDR3: TGCAGCGCTAAGGGACAGTACGATTCACCCCTCCACTTT. Amino acid sequence: CSAKGQYDSPLHF.

This clonotype has more than one count but fewer than ten. The chain has TRBV12-3 or TRBV12-4 and TRBJ2-3; TRBD1 matches at 7 bases. V shed 4 bases and J 0 bases; nucleotides not matched to a gene: 10. The CDR3 spans 17 residues. The chain's CDR3 is CASSWDPGGTSTDTQYF. The CDR3 DNA reads TGTGCCAGCAGTTGGGACCCAGGGGGAACTAGCACAGATACGCAGTATTTT.

J is TRBJ2-7 and V is TRBV6-2 or TRBV6-3; D possibly corresponds to TRBD2 (6 bases). Trimming shortened V by 6 bases and J by 2 bases, and 17 bases separated the two germline ends. The V gene's germline CDR1 is MNHEY and CDR2 SVGEGT. This CDR3 spans 15 amino acids. The CDR3 bases are TGTGCCAGCAGGGAGGCCGGGACTTCTACCTACGAGCAGTACTTC. This sequence encodes CASREAGTSTYEQYF.

This clonotype was observed many times. V is TRBV29-1 and J is TRBJ2-7; D not resolved. The CDR3 covers 13 residues. The V end was cut by 4 bases, the J end by 3 bases, with 13 bases between. Germline assignment: CDR1 SQVTM and CDR2 ANQGSEA. CDR3 nucleotides: TGCAGCGTTGTGGCAGTCGGCTTCTACGAGCAGTACTTC. Amino acids: CSVVAVGFYEQYF.

The CDR3 bases are TGTGCCAGCAGTAACCTCGGACTAGCGGGGCTTTGGGGAGAGACCCAGTACTTC. As protein: CASSNLGLAGLWGETQYF. This rearrangement joins TRBV6-2 or TRBV6-3 to TRBJ2-7; 12 bases line up with TRBD2. The DNA end is more similar to TRBJ2-5, so the J call may be wrong. Germline V gene data show CDR1 as MNHEY and CDR2 as SVGEGT. The length of the CDR3 is 18 residues.

This clonotype was seen a few times. The V gene is TRBV7-2, the J gene TRBJ2-7; D is perhaps TRBD1 (6 bases). Trimming stripped 2 bases from V and 5 bases from J, with 13 bases between. This CDR3 is built from 14 residues. Germline assignment: CDR1 SGHTA and CDR2 FQGNSA. The DNA of the CDR3 is TGTGCCAGCAGCTTACTCACAGGGTTGAACGAGCAGTACTTC. Its protein is CASSLLTGLNEQYF.

The chain combines TRBV6-6 with TRBJ1-2; 7 nucleotides match TRBD1. V shed 2 bases and J 5 bases; nucleotides not matched to a gene: 8. The CDR3 loop spans 15 amino acids. CDR1 MNHNY and CDR2 SVGAGI come from the germline V gene (reference sequence). CDR3 amino acids: CASSYLPGTAYGYTF. In DNA, the CDR3 is TGTGCCAGCAGTTACCTCCCCGGGACAGCATATGGCTACACCTTC.

This clonotype has a single count. This rearrangement joins TRBV18 to TRBJ2-5; 8 nucleotides align to TRBD2. Gene TRBJ2-7 matches the end of the DNA better, so the J call may be wrong. The CDR3 spans 17 residues. Germline V gene sequence: CDR1 KGHSH, CDR2 LQKENI. The CDR3: CASSPNERGGRASEQYF. For the CDR3, the DNA is TGTGCCAGCTCACCCAATGAACGGGGGGGGCGTGCCTCCGAGCAGTACTTC.

The chain is built from TRBV5-1 and TRBJ2-3; TRBD2 matches 10 bases. V shed 0 bases, J shed 2 bases, and the junction held 6 bases outside the gene matches. The CDR3 has 17 amino acids. Germline CDR1 and CDR2: SGHRS and YFSETQ. CDR3 DNA: TGCGCCAGCAGCTTGGGCGCTCTAGCGGGGGCCACAGATACGCAGTATTTT. Residues: CASSLGALAGATDTQYF.

The chain recombines TRBV20-1 with TRBJ1-1; D gene uncertain. The CDR3 is 13 residues long. The V gene's germline CDR1 is DFQATT and CDR2 SNEGSKA (reference sequence). The ends were cut back, 7 bases at V and 2 bases at J, with 14 bases in the middle. The CDR3 DNA follows: TGCAGTGTCACCCTTTCCTATAACACTGAAGCTTTCTTT. Its translation is CSVTLSYNTEAFF.

This chain uses TRBV18 with TRBJ2-7; 7 bases match TRBD1. This CDR3 has 15 residues. The V and J ends lost 4 bases and 2 bases, in that order; junction bases with no gene match: 8. The germline V gene encodes CDR1 KGHSH and CDR2 LQKENI. The CDR3 DNA sequence: TGTGCCAGCTCACTAACAAACAGGGGTACCTACGAGCAGTACTTC. Protein sequence: CASSLTNRGTYEQYF.

CDR3 in amino acids: CSATGQRASYEQYF. The CDR3 DNA follows: TGCAGTGCTACCGGACAGCGTGCCTCCTACGAGCAGTACTTC. The chain combines TRBV20-1 with TRBJ2-7, with TRBD1 as a possible D gene (6 bases). The V and J ends lost 4 bases and 0 bases respectively, with 13 bases between them. CDR3 size: 14 residues. The germline gives CDR1 DFQATT, CDR2 SNEGSKA (reference sequence).

This clonotype turned up a few times. The rearrangement joins TRBV6-1 to TRBJ2-7; 11 nucleotides match TRBD2. The germline V gene encodes CDR1 MNHNS and CDR2 SASEGT. Germline trimming cut 7 bases from V and 0 bases from J; bases unmatched to any gene: 2. This CDR3 has 14 amino acids. CDR3 in DNA: TGTGCCAGCAAGGGACTAGCGGTCTCCTACGAGCAGTACTTC. This encodes CASKGLAVSYEQYF.

Points on this clonotype: The junction departs from germline at one end; a sequencing error may be responsible. This chain joins TRBV4-3 and TRBJ2-6; D tentatively reads TRBD1 or TRBD2 (5 bases each). Germline V gene lookup returns CDR1 LGHNA and CDR2 YSLEER. The CDR3 covers 15 residues. The CDR3 loop reads CASSQGSSGANILTF. The CDR3 coding sequence is TGCGCCAGCAGCCAGGGGAGCTCTGGGGCCAACATCCTGACTTTC.

V usage is TRBV25-1 and J usage is TRBJ1-4; the D gene is possibly TRBD1 (6 bases). V dropped 1 base and J dropped 5 bases, with 11 bases sitting between them. The CDR3 length is 15 residues. Germline loops: CDR1 MGHDK, CDR2 SYGVNS. CDR3 coding DNA: TGTGCCAGCAGTGAATTCCCGCAGGGGAATGAAAAACTGTTTTTT. Its protein is CASSEFPQGNEKLFF.

This clonotype was seen a handful of times. The rearrangement joins TRBV7-2 to TRBJ1-6; 11 bases agree with TRBD1. V lost 3 bases and J lost 14; bases outside the gene matches: 9. Germline V CDR1 and CDR2: SGHTA, FQGNSA. The length of the CDR3 is 15 residues. The CDR3 bases are TGTGCCAGCAGCTTTTCGGGACAGGGGGTCAGCACCCTCCACTTT. It encodes CASSFSGQGVSTLHF.